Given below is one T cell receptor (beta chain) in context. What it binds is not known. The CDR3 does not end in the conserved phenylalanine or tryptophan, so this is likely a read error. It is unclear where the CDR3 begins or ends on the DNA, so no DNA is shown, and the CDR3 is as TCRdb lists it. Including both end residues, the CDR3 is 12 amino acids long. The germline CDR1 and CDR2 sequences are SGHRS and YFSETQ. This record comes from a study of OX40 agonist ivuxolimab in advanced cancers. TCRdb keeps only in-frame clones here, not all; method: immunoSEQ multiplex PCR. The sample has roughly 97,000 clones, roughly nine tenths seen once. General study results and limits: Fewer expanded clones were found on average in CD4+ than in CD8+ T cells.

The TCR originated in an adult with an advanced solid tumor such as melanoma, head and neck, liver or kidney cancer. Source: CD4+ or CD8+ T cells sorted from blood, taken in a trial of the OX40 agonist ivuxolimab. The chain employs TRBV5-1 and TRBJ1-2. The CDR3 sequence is CASSSAPGNWTL.